In this sample, the clone carrying this T cell receptor (beta chain) is medium-sized. Its antigen is currently unknown. The repertoire was sequenced with immunoSEQ multiplex PCR; TCRdb's copy has only in-frame clones and lacks some. The sample carries some 19,000 clones, nearly 70% recorded once. CDR1 LNHDA and CDR2 SQIVND come from the germline V gene (reference sequence). This CDR3 contains 14 residues. The V gene lost 2 bases and the J gene lost 2 bases, with 8 bases spanning the gap. This sample stems from a study of OX40 agonist ivuxolimab in advanced cancers. Study results and limitations: At doses 0.1 to 3.0 mg/kg, CD4+ and CD8+ clones expanded. Fewer expanded clones were found on average in CD4+ than in CD8+ T cells. Researchers did not determine the expanded peripheral T cells' antigen specificity.

The sample consisted of CD4+ or CD8+ T cells sorted from blood, taken in a trial of the OX40 agonist ivuxolimab. The sequence was obtained from an adult with an advanced solid tumor such as melanoma, head and neck, liver or kidney cancer. The chain is built from TRBV19 and TRBJ2-3, with no clear D. The CDR3 DNA sequence: TGTGCCAGTAGTATAATGGGATCCACAGATACGCAGTATTTT. Its translation: CASSIMGSTDTQYF.